This TCR beta chain was captured by sequencing in a study of shared clonotypes between healthy human individuals. This table comes from immunoSEQ multiplex PCR, and its TCRdb copy is limited to in-frame clones, with some not included. The table lists roughly 2 million clones, around 95% of them singletons. The V gene lost 6 bases and the J gene lost 13 bases, with 17 bases spanning the gap. The CDR3 covers 12 residues. CDR1 is MNHEY and CDR2 is SMNVEV in the germline V gene (reference sequence). General study findings and limits: Larger estimated richness was generally recorded for naive subsets relative to memory subsets.

Concerning this clone: Its antigen remains unknown.

The chain has TRBV27 and TRBJ2-3, with TRBD1 as a possible D gene (6 bases). The sequence derives from a man aged 18-30 years in good health. Sequencing was carried out using naive CD4+ T cells sorted from blood. The subset is: CD45RA+ positively selected. The CDR3 is CASSPGALREYF. The CDR3 nucleotides are TGTGCCAGCAGCCCAGGGGCCCTCAGGGAGTATTTT.